These T cell receptor beta chains were read from a single sample in a study of T cells in Graves' hyperthyroidism and ophthalmopathy. TCRdb reprocessed the multiplex PCR reads via MiXCR and lists one record per CDR3 protein. The data hold around 600,000 distinct CDR3 sequences, with 15% to 18% observed a single time. Sequenced input: blood. These receptors came from a woman in her 30s with Graves' hyperthyroidism. Each CDR3 is given with its conserved first and last residue. A D gene is named only where the DNA matches it firmly. The listing skips clone size in some rows; elsewhere it reads once, few, many or a size class.

J	V	size	D	CDR3	DNA
TRBJ2-3	TRBV20-1	-	-	CSPFTGADTQYF	TGCAGTCCTTTCACGGGGGCAGATACGCAGTATTTT
TRBJ1-1	TRBV9	-	TRBD1	CASSLRGQGISEAFF	TGTGCCAGCAGCCTAAGGGGACAGGGAATCTCTGAAGCTTTCTTT
TRBJ2-7	TRBV7-2	many	-	CASSRTRGSGEQYF	TGTGCCAGCAGCCGCACTAGGGGCTCGGGCGAGCAGTACTTC
TRBJ2-1	TRBV6-1	few	-	CASSPGPVDGEQFF	TGTGCCAGCAGCCCTGGACCTGTAGACGGTGAGCAGTTCTTC
TRBJ2-3	TRBV11-2	many	-	CASRKDIHTQYF	TGTGCCAGCAGAAAGGACATCCATACGCAGTATTTT
TRBJ1-2	TRBV4-2	once	TRBD1	CASSQDRTGGRSYTF	TGTGCCAGCAGCCAAGATCGGACAGGCGGAAGGAGCTACACCTTC
TRBJ1-5	TRBV29-1	-	TRBD1	CSVGQGTDQPQHF	TGCAGCGTCGGACAGGGGACAGATCAGCCCCAGCATTTT
TRBJ1-1	TRBV9	many	-	CASSVGTGFRAFF	TGTGCCAGCAGCGTAGGGACTGGGTTTCGTGCTTTCTTT
TRBJ2-1	TRBV5-6	many	TRBD2	CASSFSPGTSGYNEQFF	TGTGCCAGCAGTTTTAGTCCCGGGACTAGCGGTTACAATGAGCAGTTCTTC
TRBJ2-2	TRBV19	-	TRBD1	CATRSGDRASNTGELFF	TGTGCCACCAGGAGTGGGGACAGGGCATCGAACACCGGGGAGCTGTTTTTT
TRBJ2-1	TRBV12-3/TRBV12-4	many	-	CASSSEYNEQFF	TGTGCCAGCAGCTCCGAATACAATGAGCAGTTCTTC
TRBJ1-5	TRBV2	-	-	CASSVGPSAQHF	TGTGCCAGCAGTGTTGGACCCTCGGCCCAGCATTTT
TRBJ2-3	TRBV24-1	-	-	CATSWGGDTSTDTQYF	TGTGCCACCAGTTGGGGTGGGGACACCAGCACAGATACGCAGTATTTT
TRBJ2-1	TRBV3-1	many	-	CASSQGSASYNEQFF	TGTGCCAGCAGCCAGGGTAGCGCCTCCTACAATGAGCAGTTCTTC
TRBJ2-5	TRBV5-1	few	-	CASTRGGYQETQYF	TGCGCCAGCACACGTGGAGGGTACCAAGAGACCCAGTACTTC
TRBJ2-7	TRBV6-1	many	TRBD2	CASSRGTSGLSYEQYF	TGTGCCAGCAGTCGCGGGACTAGCGGCCTCTCCTACGAGCAGTACTTC
TRBJ1-6	TRBV7-9	few	-	CASSLTDLNNSPLHF	TGTGCCAGCAGCCTGACAGACCTCAATAATTCACCCCTCCACTTT
TRBJ2-7	TRBV6-2/TRBV6-3	-	-	CASSVGPGSAGEQYF	TGTGCCAGCAGTGTCGGACCGGGAAGTGCGGGCGAGCAGTACTTC
TRBJ2-5	TRBV7-2	few	TRBD2	CASSLGGLAGGGETQYF	TGTGCCAGCAGCTTAGGGGGACTAGCGGGAGGGGGTGAGACCCAGTACTTC
TRBJ1-1	TRBV2	many	-	CASSDEGNTEAFF	TGTGCCAGCAGTGATGAGGGGAACACTGAAGCTTTCTTT
TRBJ2-5	TRBV6-2/TRBV6-3	many	-	CASRDSPVQETQYF	TGTGCCAGCAGGGACAGCCCAGTCCAAGAGACCCAGTACTTC
TRBJ2-2	TRBV11-1	many	TRBD2	CASSLQLASAGPGELFF	TGTGCCAGCAGCCTCCAACTAGCGTCGGCAGGGCCGGGGGAGCTGTTTTTT
TRBJ2-7	TRBV15	few	TRBD1	CATSRNRYGQGVSYEQYF	TGTGCCACCAGCAGAAACCGCTACGGACAGGGGGTCTCCTACGAGCAGTACTTC
TRBJ2-5	TRBV7-9	-	TRBD2	CASSVRSGRAGETQYF	TGTGCCAGCAGCGTACGTAGCGGGAGGGCCGGAGAGACCCAGTACTTC
TRBJ1-1	TRBV5-4	few	-	CASSFGSRGDGGAFF	TGTGCCAGCAGCTTCGGTTCCAGGGGCGATGGTGGAGCTTTCTTT